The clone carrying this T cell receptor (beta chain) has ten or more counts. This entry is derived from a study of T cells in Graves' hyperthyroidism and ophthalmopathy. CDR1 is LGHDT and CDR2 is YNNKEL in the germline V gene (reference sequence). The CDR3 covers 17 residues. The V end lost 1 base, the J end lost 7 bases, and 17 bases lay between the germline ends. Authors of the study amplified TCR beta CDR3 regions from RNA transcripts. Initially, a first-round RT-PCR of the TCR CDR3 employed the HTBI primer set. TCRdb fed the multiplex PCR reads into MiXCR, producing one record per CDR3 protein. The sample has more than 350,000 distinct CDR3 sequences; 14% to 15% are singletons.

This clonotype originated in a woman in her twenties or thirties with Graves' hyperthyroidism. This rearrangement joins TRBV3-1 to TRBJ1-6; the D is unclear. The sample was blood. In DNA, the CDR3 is TGTGCCAGCAGCCAAGCTGAAGCTTTCGTGGGGAATTCACCCCTCCACTTT. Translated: CASSQAEAFVGNSPLHF. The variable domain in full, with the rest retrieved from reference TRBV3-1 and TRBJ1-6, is DTAVSQTPKYLVTQMGNDKSIKCEQNLGHDTMYWYKQDSKKFLKIMFSYNNKELIINETVPNRFSPKSPDKAHLNLHINSLELGDSAVYFCASSQAEAFVGNSPLHFGNGTRLTVT.